The TCR beta chain described here comes from a study of T cells in tuberculosis. The repertoire was sequenced with immunoSEQ multiplex PCR; TCRdb's copy has only in-frame clones and lacks some. Of 45,000 or so clones in the sample, roughly 96% are singletons; the top ten hold 6% to 8%. Whole-study findings and limits: The TCR-beta difference was not significant; alpha differences partly reflected length. Samples were chosen by availability of cryopreserved specimens.

Concerning this clone: The antigen is not known.

Material: PBMCs. This clonotype originated in a donor aged 10-30 years with latent tuberculosis or without tuberculosis infection.

This CDR3 reads CASSQLRQGVVRGYGYTF. In DNA form, the CDR3 reads TGCGCCAGCAGCCAATTGCGACAGGGAGTGGTCCGTGGCTATGGCTACACCTTC. This chain uses TRBV4-1 with TRBJ1-2, with TRBD1 matching over 7 bases. The CDR3 runs 18 residues. The J segment lost 4 bases and the V segment lost 2 bases, leaving 16 bases of the junction unmatched. CDR1 and CDR2 from the germline V gene are MGHRA and YSYEKL.